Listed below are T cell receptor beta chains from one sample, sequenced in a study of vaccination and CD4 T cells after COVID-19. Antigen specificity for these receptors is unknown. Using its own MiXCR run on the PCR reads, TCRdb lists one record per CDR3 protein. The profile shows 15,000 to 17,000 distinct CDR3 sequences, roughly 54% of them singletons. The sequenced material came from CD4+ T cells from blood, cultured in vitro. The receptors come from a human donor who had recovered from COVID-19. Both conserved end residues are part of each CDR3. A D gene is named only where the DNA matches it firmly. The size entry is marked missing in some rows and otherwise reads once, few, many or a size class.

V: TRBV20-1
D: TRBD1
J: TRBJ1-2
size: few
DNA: TGCAGTGCTAGAGTCAACTCCGAACAGGGGGGGCATGGCTACACCTTC
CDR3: CSARVNSEQGGHGYTF

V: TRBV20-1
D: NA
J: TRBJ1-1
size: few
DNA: TGCAGTGCTAGTAGGGGGATGAACACTGAAGCTTTCTTT
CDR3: CSASRGMNTEAFF

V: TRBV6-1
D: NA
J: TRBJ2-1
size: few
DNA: TGTGCCAGCACGATCGGAGGGGGGTACAATGAGCAGTTCTTC
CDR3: CASTIGGGYNEQFF

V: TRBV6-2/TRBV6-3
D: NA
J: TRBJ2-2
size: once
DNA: TGTGCCAGCAGCCGGGAGTCCGGGGAGCTGTTTTTT
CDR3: CASSRESGELFF

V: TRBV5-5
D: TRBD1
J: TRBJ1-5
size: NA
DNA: TGTGCCAGCAGCTCGACAGGGAGCAATCAGCCCCAGCATTTT
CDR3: CASSSTGSNQPQHF

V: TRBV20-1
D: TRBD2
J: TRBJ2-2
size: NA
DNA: TGCAGTGCTAGGACGGGAGGGCCTATGGGCGGGGAGCTGTTTTTT
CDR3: CSARTGGPMGGELFF

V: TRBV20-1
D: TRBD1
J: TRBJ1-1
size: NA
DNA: TGCAGTGCCAACAGGGGAGGTGAAGCTTTCTTT
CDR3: CSANRGGEAFF

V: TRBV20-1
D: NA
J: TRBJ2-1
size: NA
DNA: TGCAGTGCTAGAGTAATACGGGGCCCCTACAATGAGCAGTTCTTC
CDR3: CSARVIRGPYNEQFF

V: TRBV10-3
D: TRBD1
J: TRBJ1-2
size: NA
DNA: TGTGCCATCAGTGATCACGACAGGGATTCTGGCTACACCTTC
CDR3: CAISDHDRDSGYTF

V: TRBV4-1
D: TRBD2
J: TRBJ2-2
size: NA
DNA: TGCGCCAGCAGCCAACCGACTAGCGGAGCCACCGGGGAGCTGTTTTTT
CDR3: CASSQPTSGATGELFF

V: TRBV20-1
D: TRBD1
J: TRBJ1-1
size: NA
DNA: TGCAGTGCTAGAGGGAACAGGGGGAGGAACACTGAAGCTTTCTTT
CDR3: CSARGNRGRNTEAFF

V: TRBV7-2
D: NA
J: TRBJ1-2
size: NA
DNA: TGTGCCAGCAGCTCCCCGGGGGGGCGGCGCTACACCTTC
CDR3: CASSSPGGRRYTF

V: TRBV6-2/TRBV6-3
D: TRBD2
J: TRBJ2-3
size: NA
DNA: TGTGCCAGCAGCGCTAGCGGGGCCACAGATACGCAGTATTTT
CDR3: CASSASGATDTQYF

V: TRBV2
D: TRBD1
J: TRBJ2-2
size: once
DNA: TGTGCCAGCAGAGCCGGGACAGGTGGGACCGGGGAGCTGTTTTTT
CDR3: CASRAGTGGTGELFF

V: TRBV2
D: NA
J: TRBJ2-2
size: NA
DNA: TGTGCCAGCAGCGTGACAGAAACCGGGGAGCTGTTTTTT
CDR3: CASSVTETGELFF

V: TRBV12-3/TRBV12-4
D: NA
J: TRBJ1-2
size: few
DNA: TGTGCCAGCAGTTTTGGTGGGCAGGAGGCTCGGGGCTACACCTTC
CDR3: CASSFGGQEARGYTF

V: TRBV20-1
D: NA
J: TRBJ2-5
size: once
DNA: TGCAGTGCGGACCCGCGCGGGGGCGCAGGGGTCCAAGAGACCCAGTACTTC
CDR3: CSADPRGGAGVQETQYF

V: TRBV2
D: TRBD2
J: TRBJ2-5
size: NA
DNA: TGTGCCAGCAGTGCGCTAGCGGGCGGTGAGACCCAGTACTTC
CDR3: CASSALAGGETQYF

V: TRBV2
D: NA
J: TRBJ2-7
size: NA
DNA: TGTGCCAGCAGTTACAGTATGACAGTACTAGAGCAGCACTTC
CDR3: CASSYSMTVLEQHF

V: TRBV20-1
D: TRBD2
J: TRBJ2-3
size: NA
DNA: TGCAGTGCCCTAGTCGGTAGCGGGAGACCAGATACGCAGTATTTT
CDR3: CSALVGSGRPDTQYF

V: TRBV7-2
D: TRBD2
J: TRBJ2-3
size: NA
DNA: TGTGCCAGCAGCCAGAGGGCTAGCGGGGCCGCAGATACGCAGTATTTT
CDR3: CASSQRASGAADTQYF

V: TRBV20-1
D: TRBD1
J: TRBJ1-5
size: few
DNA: TGCAGTGCTTATACAGGGGGCCCGCAGCCCCAGCATTTT
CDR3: CSAYTGGPQPQHF

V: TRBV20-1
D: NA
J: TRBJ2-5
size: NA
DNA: TGCAGTGCTAGGCCCGGGGCGGCCCAAGGGACCCAGTACTTC
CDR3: CSARPGAAQGTQYF

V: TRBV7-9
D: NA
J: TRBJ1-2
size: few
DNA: TGTGCCAGCAGCCCAGGACAGTTTAACTATGGCTACACCTTC
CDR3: CASSPGQFNYGYTF